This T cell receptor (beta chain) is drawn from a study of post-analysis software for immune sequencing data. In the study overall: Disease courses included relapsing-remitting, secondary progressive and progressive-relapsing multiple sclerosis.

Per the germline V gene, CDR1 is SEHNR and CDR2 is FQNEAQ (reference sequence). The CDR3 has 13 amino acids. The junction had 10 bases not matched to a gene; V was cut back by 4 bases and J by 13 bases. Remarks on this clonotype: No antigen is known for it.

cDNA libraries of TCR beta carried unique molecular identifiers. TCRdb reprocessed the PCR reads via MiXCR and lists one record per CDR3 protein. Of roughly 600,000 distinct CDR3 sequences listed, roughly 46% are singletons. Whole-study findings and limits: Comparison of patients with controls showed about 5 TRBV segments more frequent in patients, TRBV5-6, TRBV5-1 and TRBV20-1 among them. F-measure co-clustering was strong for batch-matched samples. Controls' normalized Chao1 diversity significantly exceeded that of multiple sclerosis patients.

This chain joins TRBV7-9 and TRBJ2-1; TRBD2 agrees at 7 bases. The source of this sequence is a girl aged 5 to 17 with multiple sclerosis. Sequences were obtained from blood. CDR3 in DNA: TGTGCCAGCAGCTCCCGGGTCAGCGGGACCCAGTTCTTC. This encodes CASSSRVSGTQFF.